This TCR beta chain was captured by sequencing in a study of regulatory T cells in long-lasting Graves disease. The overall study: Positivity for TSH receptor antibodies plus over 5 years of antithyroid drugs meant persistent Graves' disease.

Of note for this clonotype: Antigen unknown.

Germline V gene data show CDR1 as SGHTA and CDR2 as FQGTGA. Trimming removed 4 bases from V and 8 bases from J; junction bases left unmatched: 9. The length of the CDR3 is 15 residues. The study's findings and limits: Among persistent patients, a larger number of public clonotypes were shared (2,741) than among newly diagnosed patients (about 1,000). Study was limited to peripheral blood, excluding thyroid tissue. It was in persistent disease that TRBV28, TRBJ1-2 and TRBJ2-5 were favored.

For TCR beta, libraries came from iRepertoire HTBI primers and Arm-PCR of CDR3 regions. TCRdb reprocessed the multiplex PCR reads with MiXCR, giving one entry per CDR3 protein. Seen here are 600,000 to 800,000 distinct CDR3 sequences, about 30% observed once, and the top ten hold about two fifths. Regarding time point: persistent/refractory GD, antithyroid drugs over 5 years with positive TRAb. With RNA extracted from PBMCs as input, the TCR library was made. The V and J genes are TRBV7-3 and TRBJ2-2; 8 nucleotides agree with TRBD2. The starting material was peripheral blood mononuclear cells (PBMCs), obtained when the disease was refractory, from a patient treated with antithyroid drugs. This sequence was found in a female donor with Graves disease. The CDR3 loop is CASSSAGGPGGELFF. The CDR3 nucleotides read TGTGCCAGCAGCTCCGCGGGAGGCCCGGGTGGGGAGCTGTTTTTT.